What follows describes a single T cell receptor (beta chain). Sequencing of TCR beta drew on CD8+ and CD4+ T cells from blood. The data derive from a study of CD8 T cells in Susac syndrome. Across the study: The sequenced Susac syndrome patients comprised roughly 6 with active disease and roughly eight in remission. Patients with Susac syndrome were therapy-naive, on corticosteroids, or on intravenous immunoglobulin alone at blood draw.

CDR3 length: 16 amino acids. V shed 7 bases and J shed 2 bases, with 21 bases lying between them. The V gene's germline CDR1 is ENHRY and CDR2 SYGVKD. Random hexamers were used to reverse transcribe roughly 0.5 to 1 ug of RNA. Across 54 Vbeta and 13 Jbeta, TCR beta CDR3 was amplified with immunoSEQ multiplex PCR. MiXCR, applied by TCRdb to the immunoSEQ multiplex PCR reads, yields one record per CDR3 protein. The sample has 210,000 or so distinct CDR3 sequences, less than 95% seen once; the top ten hold around 0.15%. The TCR comes from a human donor with Susac syndrome. Sequencing was performed on CD4+ T cells from PBMCs. V usage is TRBV10-3 and J usage is TRBJ2-7, with D tentatively TRBD1 (7 bases). For the CDR3, the DNA is TGTGCCATCAAGATCGCGGGACCGGGACAGACCTACGAGCAGTACTTC. Its translation: CAIKIAGPGQTYEQYF.